These 28 T cell receptor beta chains share one sample of origin, sequenced in a study of blood T cell repertoires in COVID-19. Some clones are missing from TCRdb's copy, which holds only in-frame ones; the method was immunoSEQ multiplex PCR. The sample holds about 320,000 clones; approximately 89% are singletons and the top ten take under 2%. The specimen sequenced was peripheral blood. The receptors originated from a woman aged 30 to 39 with COVID-19, enrolled during active disease.

V gene TRBV11-2 combines with J gene TRBJ2-6, with D tentatively TRBD1 (6 bases). Germline V CDR1 and CDR2: SGHAT, FQNNGV. The CDR3 length is 17 residues. V was pared by 5 bases and J by 0 bases, with 14 bases between. DNA for the CDR3: TGTGCCAGCAGCCGGACAGCTGCCTCCTCTGGGGCCAACGTCCTGACTTTC. Amino acid sequence: CASSRTAASSGANVLTF.

The V call is TRBV7-9, the J call TRBJ2-3; TRBD2 matches at 13 bases. CDR3 length: 16 amino acids. CDR1 is SEHNR and CDR2 is FQNEAQ in the germline V gene (reference sequence). Losses at the gene ends were 5 bases for V and 3 bases for J; bases not matched to a gene: 5. The CDR3 region has the DNA TGTGCCAGCAGCCGAGGACTAGCGGGGGAGACAGATACGCAGTATTTT. Translating gives CASSRGLAGETDTQYF. The full variable domain, rest sourced from reference TRBV7-9 and TRBJ2-3, is DTGVSQNPRHKITKRGQNVTFRCDPISEHNRLYWYRQTLGQGPEFLTYFQNEAQLEKSRLLSDRFSAERPKGSFSTLEIQRTEQGDSAMYLCASSRGLAGETDTQYFGPGTRLTVL.

The rearrangement uses TRBV2 and TRBJ2-1; 7 bases align to TRBD2. The V segment lost 9 bases and the J segment 9 bases; nucleotides outside the gene matches: 11. This CDR3 contains 13 residues. Germline lookup yields CDR1 SNHLY and CDR2 FYNNEI. This chain's CDR3 is CARRRDWGGEQFF. Here the CDR3 DNA reads TGTGCCAGGAGACGGGATTGGGGGGGTGAGCAGTTCTTC.

This chain connects TRBV7-8 to TRBJ2-1; 10 bases fit TRBD2. The germline CDR1 and CDR2 sequences are SGHVS and FQNEAQ. The CDR3 is made up of 16 amino acids. V was pared by 2 bases and J by 2 bases, with 3 bases of the junction left unmatched. The CDR3 region is CASSLRTSGAYNEQFF. CDR3 DNA: TGTGCCAGCAGCTTACGGACTAGCGGTGCCTACAATGAGCAGTTCTTC. The full variable domain, with the rest looked up from reference TRBV7-8 and TRBJ2-1, is GAGVSQSPRYKVAKRGQDVALRCDPISGHVSLFWYQQALGQGPEFLTYFQNEAQLDKSGLPSDRFFAERPEGSVSTLKIQRTQQEDSAVYLCASSLRTSGAYNEQFFGPGTRLTVL.

The chain carries TRBV5-3 and TRBJ1-2, with TRBD1 as a possible D gene (6 bases). TRBV5-3 counts as an open reading frame of uncertain function. The CDR3 has 15 amino acids. Trimming left V 0 bases short and J 4 bases short, with 13 bases between. DNA for the CDR3: TGTGCCAGAAGCTTGGCAACAGGGCGGCGCTATGGCTACACCTTC. Amino acid sequence: CARSLATGRRYGYTF.

The chain joins TRBV7-8 to TRBJ1-6; 10 positions match TRBD1. With V trimmed by 5 bases and J by 3 bases, 7 bases remained unmatched. The CDR3 has 17 residues. CDR1 is SGHVS, CDR2 FQNEAQ, per germline. CDR3 amino acids: CASSRRQGADYNSPLHF. DNA of the CDR3: TGTGCCAGCAGCAGACGACAGGGGGCGGACTATAATTCACCCCTCCACTTT.

The chain links TRBV27 to TRBJ1-4; no reliable D call. V was pared by 2 bases and J by 13 bases, with 17 bases between. This CDR3 is 14 amino acids long. CDR1 MNHEY and CDR2 SMNVEV come from the germline V gene (reference sequence). The chain's CDR3 is CASSLRRGLGALFF. The CDR3, as DNA: TGTGCCAGCAGTTTAAGGCGGGGTCTCGGTGCACTGTTTTTT.

The chain recombines TRBV29-1 with TRBJ2-3; weak D call: TRBD2 (5 bases). Per the germline V gene, CDR1 is SQVTM and CDR2 is ANQGSEA. Trimming left V 6 bases short and J 1 base short, with 11 bases between. The CDR3 contains 13 residues. The CDR3 DNA reads as TGCAGCGTAGCCAAGGGAGGCACAGATACGCAGTATTTT. Its translation: CSVAKGGTDTQYF.

This clone has only a few counts. The chain carries TRBV19 and TRBJ1-1; D unresolved. The CDR3 has 14 residues. Germline V lookup: CDR1 LNHDA, CDR2 SQIVND (reference sequence). V was clipped by 3 bases and J by 5 bases, with 13 bases between them. This CDR3 reads CASSITGSRTEAFF. In nucleotides, the CDR3 is TGTGCCAGTAGTATCACGGGGAGTAGGACTGAAGCTTTCTTT.

This chain connects TRBV12-3 or TRBV12-4 to TRBJ1-1; D remains ambiguous. The CDR3 covers 10 residues. V was cut by 8 bases and J by 11 bases, with 12 bases left in between. CDR3 in amino acids: CASRNAWAFF. The CDR3 DNA reads as TGTGCCAGCCGCAACGCGTGGGCTTTCTTT.

The chain is built from TRBV5-1 and TRBJ2-1, with D uncertain. Germline V gene data show CDR1 as SGHRS and CDR2 as YFSETQ. V was clipped by 0 bases and J by 7 bases, with 11 bases between them. This CDR3 comprises 14 residues. This CDR3 is CASSLDSLVNEQFF. In nucleotides, the CDR3 is TGCGCCAGCAGCTTGGATTCTCTAGTTAATGAGCAGTTCTTC.

The J gene is TRBJ1-2, the V gene TRBV4-1; D remains ambiguous. Germline CDR1 and CDR2: MGHRA and YSYEKL. V was pared by 4 bases and J by 7 bases, with 13 bases between. The CDR3 totals 13 residues. CDR3 sequence: CASSLPGRSGYTF. The CDR3 region has the DNA TGCGCCAGCAGCCTGCCCGGGAGAAGTGGCTACACCTTC.

The chain is built from TRBV19 and TRBJ2-2; TRBD2 agrees at 14 bases. The CDR3 length is 19 residues. CDR1 and CDR2 (germline): LNHDA, SQIVND (reference sequence). The junction had 16 bases not matched to a gene; V was cut back by 6 bases and J by 7 bases. CDR3 nucleotide sequence: TGTGCCAGTAGCCCCACCGGACTAGCGGGGGGTTCGAGGGTCGGGGAGCTGTTTTTT. As protein: CASSPTGLAGGSRVGELFF.

The chain joins TRBV2 to TRBJ1-2; a possible D gene is TRBD1 (6 bases). In germline, CDR1 is SNHLY, CDR2 FYNNEI. This CDR3 is 16 amino acids long. Between the trimmed V and J ends, which lost 6 bases and 2 bases, there was a span of 19 bases. The CDR3 sequence is CASRELTGRANYGYTF. CDR3 in DNA: TGTGCCAGCAGGGAGCTTACAGGGAGGGCAAACTATGGCTACACCTTC.

The rearrangement joins TRBV18 to TRBJ2-7, with a tentative D call TRBD1 (6 bases). This CDR3 comprises 14 residues. V was pared by 8 bases and J by 3 bases, with 17 bases between. Per the germline V gene, CDR1 is KGHSH and CDR2 is LQKENI. The DNA for the CDR3 is TGTGCCAGCACATATCAGGGGCTTCGCTACGAGCAGTACTTC. Residues: CASTYQGLRYEQYF.

This clone was seen only a few times. The J gene is TRBJ2-7, the V gene TRBV19, with 7 bases that match TRBD1. CDR1 is LNHDA and CDR2 is SQIVND in the germline V gene (reference sequence). The ends lost 3 bases at V and 3 bases at J; junction bases unmatched: 11. This CDR3 is built from 16 residues. The CDR3 DNA follows: TGTGCCAGTAGTATGTACCGGGACAGACCTTTCTACGAGCAGTACTTC. Amino acids: CASSMYRDRPFYEQYF.

The V and J genes are TRBV18 and TRBJ1-1; unclear D gene. The CDR3 has 13 amino acids. V was trimmed by 3 bases and J by 3 bases, leaving 8 bases between them. From germline, CDR1 is KGHSH and CDR2 LQKENI. The CDR3 protein is CASSPNIDTEAFF. The CDR3 DNA reads TGTGCCAGCTCACCCAATATAGACACTGAAGCTTTCTTT.

V gene TRBV4-3 combines with J gene TRBJ2-7; D may be TRBD2 (7 bases). The CDR3 totals 14 residues. Trimming removed 0 bases at V and 7 bases at J, with 13 bases between. Germline lookup yields CDR1 LGHNA and CDR2 YSLEER. In DNA form, the CDR3 reads TGCGCCAGCAGCCAAGATCCGGGGGGCGCGGAGCAGTACTTC. It encodes CASSQDPGGAEQYF.

The chain couples TRBV5-5 to TRBJ1-5; D gene unclear. Trimming left V 0 bases short and J 2 bases short, with 12 bases between. CDR1 SGHKS and CDR2 YYEKEE come from the germline V gene (reference sequence). The CDR3 sequence is 16 residues long. The CDR3 loop is CASSLAEGLGNQPQHF. The CDR3 region has the DNA TGTGCCAGCAGCTTGGCCGAGGGTTTGGGCAATCAGCCCCAGCATTTT.

This sequence joins TRBV18 and TRBJ1-3; no firm D call. This CDR3 has 17 residues. V was trimmed by 6 bases and J by 0 bases, leaving 18 bases between them. Germline V lookup: CDR1 KGHSH, CDR2 LQKENI. In DNA form, the CDR3 reads TGTGCCAGCTCCCCCATCTGGGAGATACGCTCTGGAAACACCATATATTTT. This gives the protein CASSPIWEIRSGNTIYF.

The gene calls are TRBV27 and TRBJ2-3; 8 bases fit TRBD2. Trimming at V came to 6 bases and at J to 2 bases, leaving 10 bases not matched to a gene. The CDR3 contains 16 residues. Germline-derived CDR1 and CDR2 are MNHEY and SMNVEV (reference sequence). CDR3 residues: CASSDSGNRPTDTQYF. CDR3 coding DNA: TGTGCCAGCAGCGATAGCGGGAACAGGCCCACAGATACGCAGTATTTT.

This chain links TRBV7-6 with TRBJ2-1; 10 nucleotides line up with TRBD2. V lost 7 bases to trimming and J lost 8 bases; unmatched junction nucleotides: 11. Germline assignment: CDR1 SGHVS and CDR2 FNYEAQ. The CDR3 length is 15 residues. The CDR3 protein is CASTTSGALGDEQFF. CDR3 nucleotides: TGTGCCAGCACAACTAGCGGGGCGCTGGGGGATGAGCAGTTCTTC. Full variable domain (rest looked up from reference TRBV7-6 and TRBJ2-1): GAGVSQSPRYKVTKRGQDVALRCDPISGHVSLYWYRQALGQGPEFLTYFNYEAQQDKSGLPNDRFSAERPEGSISTLTIQRTEQRDSAMYRCASTTSGALGDEQFFGPGTRLTVL.

The V gene is TRBV10-3, the J gene TRBJ2-1; possible D gene TRBD1, 6 bases. Trimming pared 10 bases from V and 6 bases from J, leaving 10 bases between. Germline CDR1 is ENHRY and CDR2 is SYGVKD. The CDR3 covers 11 residues. The CDR3 here is CATWTANEQFF. The CDR3 bases are TGTGCCACCTGGACAGCCAATGAGCAGTTCTTC.

This chain joins TRBV7-9 and TRBJ2-3; a weak D match, TRBD1 (6 bases). V was cut by 5 bases and J by 5 bases, with 14 bases left in between. The length of the CDR3 is 14 residues. Germline V gene lookup returns CDR1 SEHNR and CDR2 FQNEAQ (reference sequence). CDR3 protein: CASSPQGGRDTQYF. In nucleotides, the CDR3 is TGTGCCAGCAGCCCGCAAGGGGGTAGAGATACGCAGTATTTT.

This clone was seen a single time. This sequence joins TRBV4-1 and TRBJ1-6, with a weak D call TRBD1 (6 bases). Trimming cost V 2 bases and J 1 base, with 12 bases left between them. CDR3 size: 17 residues. Germline V lookup: CDR1 MGHRA, CDR2 YSYEKL. CDR3 coding DNA: TGCGCCAGCAGCCAATACTCAGGGGATTCCTATAATTCACCCCTCCACTTT. Translation gives CASSQYSGDSYNSPLHF.

The chain carries TRBV28 and TRBJ2-3; tentatively, D is TRBD2 (5 bases). V lost 2 bases to trimming and J lost 9 bases, with 18 bases between them. The CDR3 is 15 amino acids. CDR1 is MDHEN and CDR2 is SYDVKM in the germline V gene. CDR3 amino acids: CASSLSGLVGLTQYF. The CDR3 bases are TGTGCCAGCAGTTTAAGCGGTCTTGTAGGCCTGACGCAGTATTTT. Using reference TRBV28 and TRBJ2-3 for the parts outside the CDR3, the full variable domain is DVKVTQSSRYLVKRTGEKVFLECVQDMDHENMFWYRQDPGLGLRLIYFSYDVKMKEKGDIPEGYSVSREKKERFSLILESASTNQTSMYLCASSLSGLVGLTQYFGPGTRLTVL.

V usage is TRBV19 and J usage is TRBJ2-7; possibly TRBD1 for D (6 bases). The germline V gene has CDR1 LNHDA and CDR2 SQIVND (reference sequence). This CDR3 contains 17 residues. Trimming took off 3 bases at V and 5 bases at J, with 23 bases between the two ends. DNA for the CDR3: TGTGCCAGTAGTATTTTGGTGGATCCGGGACACCCCCACGAGCAGTACTTC. Amino acids: CASSILVDPGHPHEQYF.

The chain couples TRBV18 to TRBJ2-3, with TRBD1 identical over 9 bases. The CDR3 consists of 17 residues. After removal of 2 bases from V and 3 bases from J, the junction contained 9 bases not matched to a gene. Germline CDR1 is KGHSH and CDR2 is LQKENI. CDR3: CASSPINRGRGTDTQYF. CDR3 bases: TGTGCCAGCTCACCAATCAACAGGGGGCGCGGGACAGATACGCAGTATTTT.